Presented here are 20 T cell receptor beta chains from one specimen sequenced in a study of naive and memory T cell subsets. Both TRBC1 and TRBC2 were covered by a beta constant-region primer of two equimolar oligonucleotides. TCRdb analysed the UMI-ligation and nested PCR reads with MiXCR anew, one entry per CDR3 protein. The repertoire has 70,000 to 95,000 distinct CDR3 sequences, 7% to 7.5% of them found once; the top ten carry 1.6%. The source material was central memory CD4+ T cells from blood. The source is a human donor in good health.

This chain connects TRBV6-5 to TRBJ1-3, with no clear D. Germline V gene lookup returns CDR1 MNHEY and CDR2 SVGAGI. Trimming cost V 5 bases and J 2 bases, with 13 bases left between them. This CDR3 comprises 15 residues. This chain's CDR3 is CASSQLNQPGNTIYF. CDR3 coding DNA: TGTGCCAGCAGTCAACTGAACCAACCTGGAAACACCATATATTTT.

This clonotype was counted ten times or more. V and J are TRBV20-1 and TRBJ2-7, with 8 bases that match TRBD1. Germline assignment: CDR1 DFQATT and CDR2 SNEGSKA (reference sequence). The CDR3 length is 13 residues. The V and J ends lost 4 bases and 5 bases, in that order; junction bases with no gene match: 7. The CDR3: CSAKRQGPHEQYF. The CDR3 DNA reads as TGCAGTGCTAAACGACAGGGGCCCCACGAGCAGTACTTC.

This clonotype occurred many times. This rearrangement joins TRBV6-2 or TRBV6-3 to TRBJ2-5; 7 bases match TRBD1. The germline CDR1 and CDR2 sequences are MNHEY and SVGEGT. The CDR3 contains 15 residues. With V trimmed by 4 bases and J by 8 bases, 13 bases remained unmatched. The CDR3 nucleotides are TGTGCCAGCAGTTCTGAGGGGGCGGCTTTGGGAACCCAGTACTTC. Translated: CASSSEGAALGTQYF.

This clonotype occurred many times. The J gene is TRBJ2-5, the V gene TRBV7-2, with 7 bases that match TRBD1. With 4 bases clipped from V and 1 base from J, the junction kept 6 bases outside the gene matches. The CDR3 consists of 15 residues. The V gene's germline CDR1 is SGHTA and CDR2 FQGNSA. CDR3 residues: CASSSQTGPQETQYF. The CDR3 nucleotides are TGTGCCAGCAGCTCACAGACAGGGCCCCAAGAGACCCAGTACTTC.

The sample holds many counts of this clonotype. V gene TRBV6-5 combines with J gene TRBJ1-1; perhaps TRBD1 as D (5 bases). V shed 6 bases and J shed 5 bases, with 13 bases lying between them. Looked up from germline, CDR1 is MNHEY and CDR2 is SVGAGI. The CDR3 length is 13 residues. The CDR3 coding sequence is TGTGCCAGCAGAGAAACAGGTATTACTGAAGCTTTCTTT. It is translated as CASRETGITEAFF.

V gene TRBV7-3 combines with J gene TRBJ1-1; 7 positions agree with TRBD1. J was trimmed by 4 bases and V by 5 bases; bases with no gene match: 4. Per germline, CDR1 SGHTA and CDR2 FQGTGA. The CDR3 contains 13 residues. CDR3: CASSGDRATEAFF. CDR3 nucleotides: TGTGCCAGCAGCGGCGACAGGGCCACTGAAGCTTTCTTT.

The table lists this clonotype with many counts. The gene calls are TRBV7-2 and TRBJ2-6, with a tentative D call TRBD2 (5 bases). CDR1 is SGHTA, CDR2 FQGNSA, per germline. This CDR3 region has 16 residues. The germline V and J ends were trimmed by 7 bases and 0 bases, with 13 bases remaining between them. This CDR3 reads CASKTSGSSGANVLTF. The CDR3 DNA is TGTGCCAGCAAAACCAGCGGAAGCTCTGGGGCCAACGTCCTGACTTTC.

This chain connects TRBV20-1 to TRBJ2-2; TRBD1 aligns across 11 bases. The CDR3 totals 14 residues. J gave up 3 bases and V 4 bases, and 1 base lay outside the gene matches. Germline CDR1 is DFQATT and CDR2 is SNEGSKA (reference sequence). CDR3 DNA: TGCAGTGCTAAGGACAGGGGGCACACCGGGGAGCTGTTTTTT. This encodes CSAKDRGHTGELFF.

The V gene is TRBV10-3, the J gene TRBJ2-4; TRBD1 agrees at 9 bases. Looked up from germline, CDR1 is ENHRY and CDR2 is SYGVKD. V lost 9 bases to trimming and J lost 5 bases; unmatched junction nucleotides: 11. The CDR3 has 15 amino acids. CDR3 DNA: TGTGCCATAAGAACAGGGGGCGAGGGTGAAAACATTCAGTACTTC. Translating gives CAIRTGGEGENIQYF.

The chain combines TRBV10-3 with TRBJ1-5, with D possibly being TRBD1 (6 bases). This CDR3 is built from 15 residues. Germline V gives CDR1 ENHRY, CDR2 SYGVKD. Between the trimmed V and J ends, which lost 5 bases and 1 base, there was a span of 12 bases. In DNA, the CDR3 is TGTGCCATCAGTTCCGGGGGCGCAAGCAATCAGCCCCAGCATTTT. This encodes CAISSGGASNQPQHF.

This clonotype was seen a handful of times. CDR3 nucleotides: TGCGCCAGCAGCTTGGAGGGACAGGGGGGGATTCAGTACTTC. This codes for CASSLEGQGGIQYF. The chain has TRBV5-1 and TRBJ2-4; 11 positions agree with TRBD1. Per germline, CDR1 SGHRS and CDR2 YFSETQ. The CDR3 runs 14 residues. The ends lost 0 bases at V and 10 bases at J; junction bases unmatched: 3.

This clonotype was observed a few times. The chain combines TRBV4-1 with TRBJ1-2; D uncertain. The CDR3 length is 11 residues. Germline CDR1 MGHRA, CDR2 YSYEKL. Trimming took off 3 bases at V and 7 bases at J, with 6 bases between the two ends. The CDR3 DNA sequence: TGCGCCAGCAGCCACGTTGGTGGCTACACCTTC. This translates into CASSHVGGYTF.

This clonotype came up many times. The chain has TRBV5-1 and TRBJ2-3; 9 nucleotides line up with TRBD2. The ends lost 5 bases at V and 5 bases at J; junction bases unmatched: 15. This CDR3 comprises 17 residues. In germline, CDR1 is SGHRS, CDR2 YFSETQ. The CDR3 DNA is TGCGCCAGCAGACCTAACAGCGGGGGGACGGTTGTAGATACGCAGTATTTT. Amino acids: CASRPNSGGTVVDTQYF.

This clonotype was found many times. The CDR3 nucleotides read TGTGCCAGCAGCTTAGGACAGGGGGTGGGCTATGGCTACACCTTC. Its protein is CASSLGQGVGYGYTF. This chain joins TRBV7-2 and TRBJ1-2; 9 positions match TRBD1. V dropped 1 base and J dropped 4; count of bases not matched to a gene: 4. This CDR3 is 15 amino acids long. Germline assignment: CDR1 SGHTA and CDR2 FQGNSA.

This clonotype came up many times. CDR3 DNA: TGCGCCAGCAGCTTCAATACGAACTACGAGCAGTACTTC. Its protein product is CASSFNTNYEQYF. This chain links TRBV5-1 with TRBJ2-7; D is uncertain. V shed 2 bases and J shed 3 bases, with 9 bases lying between them. This CDR3 contains 13 residues. Germline V gene sequence: CDR1 SGHRS, CDR2 YFSETQ.

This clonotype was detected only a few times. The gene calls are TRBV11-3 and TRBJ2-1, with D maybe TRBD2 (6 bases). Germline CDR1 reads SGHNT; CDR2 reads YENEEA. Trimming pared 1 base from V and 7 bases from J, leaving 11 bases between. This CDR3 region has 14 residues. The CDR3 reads CASSLGGASNEQFF. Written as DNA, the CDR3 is TGTGCCAGCAGCTTAGGCGGGGCCTCAAATGAGCAGTTCTTC.

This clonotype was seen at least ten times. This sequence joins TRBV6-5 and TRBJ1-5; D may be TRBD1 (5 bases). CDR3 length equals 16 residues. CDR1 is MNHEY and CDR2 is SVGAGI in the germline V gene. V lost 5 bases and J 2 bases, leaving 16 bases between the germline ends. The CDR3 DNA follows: TGTGCCAGCAGTCGCCACGGCAGGGTGGGCAATCAGCCCCAGCATTTT. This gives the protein CASSRHGRVGNQPQHF.

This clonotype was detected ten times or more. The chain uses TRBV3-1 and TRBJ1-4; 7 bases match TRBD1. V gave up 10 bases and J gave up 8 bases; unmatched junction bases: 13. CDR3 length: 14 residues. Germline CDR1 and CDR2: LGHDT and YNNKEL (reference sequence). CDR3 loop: CATGPGQREEKLFF. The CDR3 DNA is TGTGCCACGGGCCCGGGACAGAGGGAAGAAAAACTGTTTTTT.

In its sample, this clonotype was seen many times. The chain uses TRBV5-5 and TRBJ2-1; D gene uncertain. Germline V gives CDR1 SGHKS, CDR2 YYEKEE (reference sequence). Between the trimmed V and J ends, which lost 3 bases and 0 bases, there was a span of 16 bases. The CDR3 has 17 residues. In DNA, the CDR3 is TGTGCCAGCAGCTCGGGCCCCGCCCCGAGCTCCTACAATGAGCAGTTCTTC. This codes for CASSSGPAPSSYNEQFF.

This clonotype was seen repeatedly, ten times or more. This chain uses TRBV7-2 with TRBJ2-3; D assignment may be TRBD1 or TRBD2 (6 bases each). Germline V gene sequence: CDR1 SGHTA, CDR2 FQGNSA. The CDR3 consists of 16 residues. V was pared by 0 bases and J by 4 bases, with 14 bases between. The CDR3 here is CASSLASKGGADTQYF. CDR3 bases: TGTGCCAGCAGCTTAGCCAGTAAGGGGGGCGCAGATACGCAGTATTTT.